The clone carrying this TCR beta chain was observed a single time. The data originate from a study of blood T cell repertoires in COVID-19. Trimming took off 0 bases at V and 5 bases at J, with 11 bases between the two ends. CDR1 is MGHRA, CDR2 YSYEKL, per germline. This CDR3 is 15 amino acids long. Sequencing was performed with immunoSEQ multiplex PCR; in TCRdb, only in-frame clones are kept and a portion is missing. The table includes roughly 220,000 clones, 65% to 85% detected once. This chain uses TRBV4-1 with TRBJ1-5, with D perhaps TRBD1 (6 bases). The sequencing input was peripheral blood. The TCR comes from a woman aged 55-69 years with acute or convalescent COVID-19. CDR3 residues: CASSQDSRGDQPQHF. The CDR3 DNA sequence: TGCGCCAGCAGCCAAGACAGCAGGGGCGATCAGCCCCAGCATTTT.